This is a list of T cell receptor beta chains from one sample in a study of blood T cell repertoires in COVID-19. Sequenced by immunoSEQ multiplex PCR; TCRdb stores in-frame clones only, minus some. The sample includes more than 110,000 clones, roughly four fifths of them seen just once. Sample: peripheral blood. Every receptor here comes from a woman in her forties or fifties with active or convalescent COVID-19. Each CDR3 is given with its conserved first and last residue.

V gene	CDR3 protein
TRBV25-1	CASSATGGILPLNTQYF
TRBV27	CASSTYRGSKAEAFF
TRBV6-2/TRBV6-3	CASSPGTAYFSGNTIYF
TRBV7-8	CASSQAGGSGGYTF
TRBV4-3	CASSQSRGPVYEQYF
TRBV18	CASSPLTGSRGGTEAFF
TRBV7-9	CASSLGSSGSTDTQYF
TRBV9	CASSLRQGMSDSNQPQHF
TRBV7-8	CASSLRSGGAGQETQYF
TRBV5-1	CASSAGLDRGEAFF
TRBV4-2	CASSQETVGRFIMNTEAFF
TRBV11-2	CASPRGDGELFF
TRBV5-1	CASTLSGRAYNEQFF
TRBV7-2	CASRISNSGNTIYF
TRBV6-5	CASSLQGLGQETQYF
TRBV30	CAWRKWGQGFEKLFF
TRBV5-1	CASSLAIAGGPQDTQYF
TRBV3-1/TRBV3-2	CASSPPPGHPHSGNTIYF
TRBV5-6	CASSQLAGGTGELFF
TRBV21-1	CASSKLTGVGNQPQHF
TRBV10-3	CAISPGQGNTEAFF
TRBV2	CASSPRQGARDTEAFF
TRBV19	CASSSSGRGPYGYTF
TRBV6-5	CASSYQQGTIYEQYF
TRBV5-5	CASRRQTGDGSPLHF
TRBV4-2	CASTLQVTDTQYF
TRBV2	CASRERGQATYEQYF
TRBV28	CASRGTNQPQHF
TRBV19	CASSPATGANVLTF
TRBV7-8	CASSPTNRVNQPQHF
TRBV29-1	CSVDGYQETQYF
TRBV28	CASSLATKSRGSSGANVLTF
TRBV7-9	CASSLGTGVNEQFF
TRBV7-2	CASSSGLAGGQETQYF
TRBV11-1	CASSLTRSDPYNEQFF
TRBV6-6	CASGSGLGGEKLFF
TRBV4-3	CASSQDTVAGELFF
TRBV28	CASSLPGTMVEKLFF
TRBV6-6	CASSLAGGEQPQHF
TRBV30	CASTGTGGTGELFF
TRBV4-3	CASSLRQGPEGGYTF
TRBV30	CAWSPRDMAGQPQHF
TRBV18	CASSPGAVEAFF
TRBV5-4	CASSLYVTGELFF
TRBV12-3/TRBV12-4	CATSGELIDKAFF
TRBV7-2	CASSPGTGLGNTIYF
TRBV4-3	CASSQELAGGTDTQYF
TRBV15	CATSRQGANTEAFF
TRBV6-7	CASSYSSTGVNYGYTF
TRBV30	CAWSSYVAGGASEQFF
TRBV7-9	CASSVPGEKLFF
TRBV30	CAWSKGQGNNQPQHF
TRBV5-6	CASSLSYTQYF
TRBV12-2	CASRSTSGRFAYNEQFF
TRBV28	CASRDGGGETQYF